This TCR beta chain appears in the sequencing data of a study of blood T cell repertoires in COVID-19. Germline V gene sequence: CDR1 SGHNT, CDR2 YYREEE (reference sequence). This CDR3 has 13 amino acids. Trimming cost V 2 bases and J 2 bases, with 7 bases left between them. Libraries were prepared by immunoSEQ multiplex PCR; TCRdb keeps only in-frame clonotypes and omits some of them. The table records about 300,000 clones, 85% to 90% of them present only once. Sequencing was performed on peripheral blood. The chain has TRBV5-4 and TRBJ1-2; D uncertain. The receptor's source is a woman aged 30 to 39 with COVID-19, enrolled during active disease. The CDR3 bases are TGTGCCAGCAGCTTCGAGGGAAACTATGGCTACACCTTC. This sequence encodes CASSFEGNYGYTF. Based on the CDR3 plus reference TRBV5-4 and TRBJ1-2, the full variable domain is ETGVTQSPTHLIKTRGQQVTLRCSSQSGHNTVSWYQQALGQGPQFIFQYYREEENGRGNFPPRFSGLQFPNYSSELNVNALELDDSALYLCASSFEGNYGYTFGSGTRLTVV.